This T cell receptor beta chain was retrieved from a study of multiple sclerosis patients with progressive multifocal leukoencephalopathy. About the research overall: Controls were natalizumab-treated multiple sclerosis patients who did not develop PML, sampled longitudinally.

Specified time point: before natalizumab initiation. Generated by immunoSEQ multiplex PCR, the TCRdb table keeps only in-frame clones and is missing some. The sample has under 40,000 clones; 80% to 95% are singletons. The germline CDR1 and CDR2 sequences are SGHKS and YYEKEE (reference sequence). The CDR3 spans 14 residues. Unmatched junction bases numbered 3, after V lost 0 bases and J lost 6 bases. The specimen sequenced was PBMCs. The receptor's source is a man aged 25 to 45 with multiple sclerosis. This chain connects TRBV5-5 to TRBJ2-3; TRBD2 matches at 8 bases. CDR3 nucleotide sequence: TGTGCCAGCAGCTTGGGCCAGCGGGAGGATACGCAGTATTTT. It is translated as CASSLGQREDTQYF.